Below are 3 T cell receptor beta chains sequenced from a single sample in a study of response to subunit inactivated influenza vaccine. In TCRdb, the RT-PCR reads were re-called with MiXCR into one record per CDR3 protein. The table includes 500,000 to 550,000 distinct CDR3 sequences, approximately 7.7% detected once. Material: PBMCs from blood, obtained less than 30 months after vaccination. These receptors were collected from a man in his fifties or sixties who received an inactivated influenza vaccine.

The chain employs TRBV4-2 and TRBJ2-7; 8 positions match TRBD2. There are 17 residues in the CDR3. The V segment lost 3 bases and the J segment 3 bases; nucleotides outside the gene matches: 13. Germline values: CDR1 LGHNA, CDR2 YNFKEQ. The CDR3 nucleotides are TGTGCCAGCAGCCAGGGACTAGAATCCCCGTCGCGCTACGAGCAGTACTTC. It specifies CASSQGLESPSRYEQYF.

The J gene is TRBJ2-3, the V gene TRBV11-1; a weak D match, TRBD1 (6 bases). The CDR3 length is 18 residues. The germline CDR1 and CDR2 sequences are SGHAT and FQDESV (reference sequence). V lost 5 bases to trimming and J lost 1 base, with 22 bases between them. This chain's CDR3 is CASSLRGSARGRTDTQYF. The CDR3 region has the DNA TGTGCCAGCAGCCTTAGGGGGTCGGCGAGGGGCCGCACAGATACGCAGTATTTT.

V usage is TRBV11-1 and J usage is TRBJ2-5; the match to TRBD2 covers 9 bases. The V gene's germline CDR1 is SGHAT and CDR2 FQDESV (reference sequence). The trim removed 0 bases at V and 5 bases at J, leaving 19 bases unmatched. CDR3 size: 20 residues. The CDR3 loop is CASSLAGFESGRTYRETQYF. The CDR3 DNA sequence: TGTGCCAGCAGCTTAGCAGGGTTTGAGAGCGGGAGGACTTATCGGGAGACCCAGTACTTC.